This T cell receptor beta chain was identified during a study of T cells in localized non-small cell lung cancer. Clones were sequenced by immunoSEQ multiplex PCR, and TCRdb holds only the in-frame ones, with some missing. The repertoire includes under 20,000 clones, 75% to 95% of them detected once, and about 4% sits in the top ten. Broader study findings: Adjacent uninvolved lung tissue had the highest T cell clonality, exceeding tumor.

With respect to this clone: The antigen is undetermined.

The CDR3 length is 18 residues. The V gene's germline CDR1 is SGHTA and CDR2 FQGNSA. Trimming took off 5 bases at V and 5 bases at J, with 24 bases between the two ends. This receptor was obtained from a male donor older than 55 with stage I squamous cell lung carcinoma. The rearrangement links TRBV7-2 to TRBJ2-2; D is possibly TRBD2 (5 bases). This specimen consisted of peripheral blood, obtained before any cancer treatment. CDR3 DNA sequence: TGTGCCAGCAGCCAGAATCTGTTACTAGAAGGCCAAACCGGGGAGCTGTTTTTT. Translating gives CASSQNLLLEGQTGELFF.